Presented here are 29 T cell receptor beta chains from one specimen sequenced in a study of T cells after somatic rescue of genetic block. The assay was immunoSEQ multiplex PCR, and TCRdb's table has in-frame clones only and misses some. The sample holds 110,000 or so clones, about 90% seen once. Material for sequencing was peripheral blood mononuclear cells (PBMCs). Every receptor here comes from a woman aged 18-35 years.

In DNA, the CDR3 is TGTGCCAGCAGCCCACACAAAATCACTGAAGCTTTCTTT. It yields the protein CASSPHKITEAFF. This chain links TRBV7-2 with TRBJ1-1; no firm D call. Trimming left V 5 bases short and J 4 bases short, with 11 bases between. There are 13 residues in the CDR3. The germline CDR1 and CDR2 sequences are SGHTA and FQGNSA.

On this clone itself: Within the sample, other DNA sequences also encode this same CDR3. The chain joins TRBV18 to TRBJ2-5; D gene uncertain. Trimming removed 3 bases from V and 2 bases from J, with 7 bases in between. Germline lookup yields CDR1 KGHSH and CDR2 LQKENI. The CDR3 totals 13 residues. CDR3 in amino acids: CASSPSLQETQYF. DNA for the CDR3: TGTGCCAGCTCACCGAGCTTACAAGAGACCCAGTACTTC. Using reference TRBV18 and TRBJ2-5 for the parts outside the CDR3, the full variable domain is NAGVMQNPRHLVRRRGQEARLRCSPMKGHSHVYWYRQLPEEGLKFMVYLQKENIIDESGMPKERFSAEFPKEGPSILRIQQVVRGDSAAYFCASSPSLQETQYFGPGTRLLVL.

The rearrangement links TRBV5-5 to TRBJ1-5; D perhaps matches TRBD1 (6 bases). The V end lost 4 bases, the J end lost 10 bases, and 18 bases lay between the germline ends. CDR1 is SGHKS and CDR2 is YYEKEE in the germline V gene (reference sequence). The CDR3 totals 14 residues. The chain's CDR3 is CASSAQGSLEPQHF. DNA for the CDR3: TGTGCCAGCAGCGCTCAGGGGTCTCTGGAACCCCAGCATTTT.

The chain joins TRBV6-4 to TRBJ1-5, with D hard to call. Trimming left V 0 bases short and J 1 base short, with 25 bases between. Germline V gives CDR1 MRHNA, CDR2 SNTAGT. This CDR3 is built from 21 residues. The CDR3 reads CASSDSYDSGPPVMSNQPQHF. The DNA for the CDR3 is TGTGCCAGCAGTGACTCTTACGACTCCGGGCCTCCCGTAATGAGCAATCAGCCCCAGCATTTT.

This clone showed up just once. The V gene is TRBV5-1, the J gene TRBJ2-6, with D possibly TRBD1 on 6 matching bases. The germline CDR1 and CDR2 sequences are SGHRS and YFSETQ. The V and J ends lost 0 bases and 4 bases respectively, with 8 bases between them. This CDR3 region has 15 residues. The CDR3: CASSLGTAGANVLTF. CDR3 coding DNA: TGCGCCAGCAGCTTGGGGACAGCCGGGGCCAACGTCCTGACTTTC.

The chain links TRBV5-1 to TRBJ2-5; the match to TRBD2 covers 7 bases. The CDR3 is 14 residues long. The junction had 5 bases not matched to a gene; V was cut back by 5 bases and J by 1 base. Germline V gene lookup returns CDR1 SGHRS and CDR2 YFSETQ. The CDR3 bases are TGCGCCAGCAGGGAGGCGGGGGTCCAAGAGACCCAGTACTTC. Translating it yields CASREAGVQETQYF.

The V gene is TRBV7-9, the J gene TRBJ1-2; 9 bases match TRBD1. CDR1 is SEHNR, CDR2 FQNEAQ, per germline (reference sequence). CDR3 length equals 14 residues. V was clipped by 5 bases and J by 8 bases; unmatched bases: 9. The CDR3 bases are TGTGCCAGCAGCCCTGGGACAGGGTATCGGGGCTACACCTTC. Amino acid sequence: CASSPGTGYRGYTF.

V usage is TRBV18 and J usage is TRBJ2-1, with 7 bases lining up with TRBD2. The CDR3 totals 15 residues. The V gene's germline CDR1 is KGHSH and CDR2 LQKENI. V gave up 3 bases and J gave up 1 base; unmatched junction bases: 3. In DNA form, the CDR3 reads TGTGCCAGCTCACCCGGGGGGAATTCCTACAATGAGCAGTTCTTC. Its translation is CASSPGGNSYNEQFF.

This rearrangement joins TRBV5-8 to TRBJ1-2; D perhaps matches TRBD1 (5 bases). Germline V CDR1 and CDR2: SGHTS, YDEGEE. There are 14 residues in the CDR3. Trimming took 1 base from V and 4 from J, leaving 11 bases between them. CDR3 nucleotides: TGTGCCAGCAGCTTGAACGGGGGTTCCTATGGCTACACCTTC. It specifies CASSLNGGSYGYTF.

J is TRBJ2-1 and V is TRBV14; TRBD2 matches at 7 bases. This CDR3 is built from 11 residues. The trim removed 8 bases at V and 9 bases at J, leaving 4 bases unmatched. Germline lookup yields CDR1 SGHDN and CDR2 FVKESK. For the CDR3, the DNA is TGTGCCAGCTCTCCGGGGGGTGAGCAGTTCTTC. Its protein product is CASSPGGEQFF.

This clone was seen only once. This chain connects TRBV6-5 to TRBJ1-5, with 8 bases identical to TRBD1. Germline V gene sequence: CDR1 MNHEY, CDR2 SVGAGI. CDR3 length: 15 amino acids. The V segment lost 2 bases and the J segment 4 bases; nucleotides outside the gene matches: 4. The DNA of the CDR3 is TGTGCCAGCAGTTACAGGACAGGGATAAATCAGCCCCAGCATTTT. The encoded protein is CASSYRTGINQPQHF.

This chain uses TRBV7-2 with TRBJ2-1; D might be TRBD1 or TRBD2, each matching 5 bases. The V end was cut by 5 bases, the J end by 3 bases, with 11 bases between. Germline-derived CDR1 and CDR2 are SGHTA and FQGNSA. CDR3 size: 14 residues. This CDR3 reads CASSPRGLYNEQFF. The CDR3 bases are TGTGCCAGCAGCCCTCGGGGCCTCTACAATGAGCAGTTCTTC.

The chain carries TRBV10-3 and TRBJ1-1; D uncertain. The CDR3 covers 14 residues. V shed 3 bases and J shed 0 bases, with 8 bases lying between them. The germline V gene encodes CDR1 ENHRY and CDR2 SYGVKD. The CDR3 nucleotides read TGTGCCATCAGTGATGATAGGATGAACACTGAAGCTTTCTTT. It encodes CAISDDRMNTEAFF.

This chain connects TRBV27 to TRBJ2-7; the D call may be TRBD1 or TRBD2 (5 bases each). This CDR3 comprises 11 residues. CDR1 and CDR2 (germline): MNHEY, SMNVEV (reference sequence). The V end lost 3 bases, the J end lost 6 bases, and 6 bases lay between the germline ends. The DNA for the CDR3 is TGTGCCAGCAGTTTTGGGGGCGAGCAGTACTTC. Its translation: CASSFGGEQYF.

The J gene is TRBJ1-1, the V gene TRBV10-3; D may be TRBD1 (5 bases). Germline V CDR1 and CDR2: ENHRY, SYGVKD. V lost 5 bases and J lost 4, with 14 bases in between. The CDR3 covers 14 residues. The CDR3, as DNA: TGTGCCATCAGTCAGGGTAATCCTTCCACTGAAGCTTTCTTT. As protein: CAISQGNPSTEAFF.

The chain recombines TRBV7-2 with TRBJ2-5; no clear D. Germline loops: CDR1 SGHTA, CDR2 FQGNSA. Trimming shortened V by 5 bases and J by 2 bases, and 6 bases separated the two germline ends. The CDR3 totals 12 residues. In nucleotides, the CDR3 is TGTGCCAGCAGCCCCTCGCAAGAGACCCAGTACTTC. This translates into CASSPSQETQYF.

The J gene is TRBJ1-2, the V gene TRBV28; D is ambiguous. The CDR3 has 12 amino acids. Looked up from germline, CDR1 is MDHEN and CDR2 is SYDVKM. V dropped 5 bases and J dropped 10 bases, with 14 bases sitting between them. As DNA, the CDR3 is TGTGCCAGCAGTCCCCAGGAACCGTTCTACACCTTC. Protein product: CASSPQEPFYTF.

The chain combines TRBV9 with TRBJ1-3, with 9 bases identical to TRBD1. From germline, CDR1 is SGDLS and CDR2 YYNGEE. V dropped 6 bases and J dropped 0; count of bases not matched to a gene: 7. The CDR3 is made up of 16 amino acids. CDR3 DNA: TGTGCCAGCAACACCGGGACAGGGAACTCTGGAAACACCATATATTTT. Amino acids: CASNTGTGNSGNTIYF.

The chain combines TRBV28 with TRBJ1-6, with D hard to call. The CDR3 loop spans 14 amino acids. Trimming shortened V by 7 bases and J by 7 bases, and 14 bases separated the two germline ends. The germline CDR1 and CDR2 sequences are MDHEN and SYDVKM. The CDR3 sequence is CASKAGSQNSPLHF. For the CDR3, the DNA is TGTGCCAGCAAGGCGGGGAGTCAAAATTCACCCCTCCACTTT.

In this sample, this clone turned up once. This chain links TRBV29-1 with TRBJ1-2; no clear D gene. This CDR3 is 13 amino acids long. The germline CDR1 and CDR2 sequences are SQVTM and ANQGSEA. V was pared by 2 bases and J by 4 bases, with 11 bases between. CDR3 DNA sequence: TGCAGCGTTGAACAGGTCAGAGGCTATGGCTACACCTTC. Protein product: CSVEQVRGYGYTF.

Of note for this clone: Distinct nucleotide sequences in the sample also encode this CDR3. The CDR3 DNA follows: TGTGCCAGCTCACCCGGGACAGCTGGAAACACCATATATTTT. It specifies CASSPGTAGNTIYF. The J gene is TRBJ1-3, the V gene TRBV18; 7 bases are shared with TRBD1. This CDR3 spans 14 amino acids. CDR1 KGHSH and CDR2 LQKENI come from the germline V gene. V was clipped by 3 bases and J by 2 bases; unmatched bases: 1.

This chain's CDR3 is CASAQRVPSGAFF. CDR3 sequence (DNA): TGTGCCAGCGCTCAAAGGGTACCTTCCGGGGCTTTCTTT. V gene TRBV6-1 combines with J gene TRBJ1-1; D gene unclear. CDR3 length: 13 amino acids. Per germline, CDR1 MNHNS and CDR2 SASEGT. V lost 8 bases to trimming and J lost 11 bases, with 21 bases between them.

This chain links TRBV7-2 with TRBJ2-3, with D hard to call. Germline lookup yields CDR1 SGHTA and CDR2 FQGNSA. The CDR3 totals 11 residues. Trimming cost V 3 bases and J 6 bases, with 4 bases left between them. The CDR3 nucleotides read TGTGCCAGCAGCTTGGCGGATACGCAGTATTTT. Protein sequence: CASSLADTQYF.

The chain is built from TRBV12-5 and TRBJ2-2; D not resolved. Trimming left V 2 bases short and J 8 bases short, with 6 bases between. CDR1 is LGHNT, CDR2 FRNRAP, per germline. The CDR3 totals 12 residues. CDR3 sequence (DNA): TGTGCTAGTGGTTTGCTCCTGGGGGAGCTGTTTTTT. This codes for CASGLLLGELFF.

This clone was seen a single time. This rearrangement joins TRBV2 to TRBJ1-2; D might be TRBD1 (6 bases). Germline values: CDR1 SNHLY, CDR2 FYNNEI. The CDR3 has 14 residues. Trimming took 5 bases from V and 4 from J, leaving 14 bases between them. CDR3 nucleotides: TGTGCCAGCAGTCGGCAAGACAGGTTCTATGGCTACACCTTC. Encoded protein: CASSRQDRFYGYTF.

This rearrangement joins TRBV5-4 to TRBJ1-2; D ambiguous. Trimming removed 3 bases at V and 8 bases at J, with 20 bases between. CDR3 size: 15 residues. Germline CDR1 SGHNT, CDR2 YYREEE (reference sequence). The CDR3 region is CASSSRRPMVEGYTF. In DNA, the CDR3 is TGTGCCAGCAGCTCGAGACGGCCGATGGTTGAGGGCTACACCTTC.

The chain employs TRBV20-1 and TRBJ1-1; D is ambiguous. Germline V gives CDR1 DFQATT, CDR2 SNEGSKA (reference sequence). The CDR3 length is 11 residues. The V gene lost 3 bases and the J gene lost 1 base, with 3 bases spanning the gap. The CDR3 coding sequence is TGCAGTGCTAGGTGGAACACTGAAGCTTTCTTT. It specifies CSARWNTEAFF.

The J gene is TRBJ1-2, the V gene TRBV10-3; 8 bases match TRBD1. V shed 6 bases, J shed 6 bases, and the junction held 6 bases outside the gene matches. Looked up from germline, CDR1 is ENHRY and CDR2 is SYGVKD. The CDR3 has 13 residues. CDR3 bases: TGTGCCATCAGACAGACAGGGGAAGATGGCTACACCTTC. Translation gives CAIRQTGEDGYTF.

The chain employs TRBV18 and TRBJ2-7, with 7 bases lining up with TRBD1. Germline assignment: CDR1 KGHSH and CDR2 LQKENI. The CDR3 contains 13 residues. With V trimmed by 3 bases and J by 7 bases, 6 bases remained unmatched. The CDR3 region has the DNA TGTGCCAGCTCACCCGGACAGGCCCGGGAGCAGTACTTC. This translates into CASSPGQAREQYF.